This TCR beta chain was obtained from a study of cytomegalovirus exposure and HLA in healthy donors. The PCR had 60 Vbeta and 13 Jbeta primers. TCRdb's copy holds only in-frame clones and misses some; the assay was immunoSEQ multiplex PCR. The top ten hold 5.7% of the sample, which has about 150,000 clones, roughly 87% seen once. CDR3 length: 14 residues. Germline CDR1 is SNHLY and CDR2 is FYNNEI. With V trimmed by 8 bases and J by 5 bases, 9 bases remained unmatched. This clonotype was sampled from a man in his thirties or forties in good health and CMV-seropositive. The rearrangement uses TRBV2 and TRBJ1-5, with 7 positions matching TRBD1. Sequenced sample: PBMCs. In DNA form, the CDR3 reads TGTGCCAGCGCGGCGCACAGGGGAGATCAGCCCCAGCATTTT. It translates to CASAAHRGDQPQHF.